Sequencing of this TCR beta chain was carried out in a study of blood T cell repertoires in COVID-19. The germline CDR1 and CDR2 sequences are SGHVS and FNYEAQ. The CDR3 runs 15 residues. Trimming shortened V by 1 base and J by 2 bases, and 11 bases separated the two germline ends. Assay used: immunoSEQ multiplex PCR; TCRdb lists only in-frame clones, some missing. The data contain 95,000 or so clones, about four fifths of them seen just once; the ten biggest clones take up under 5.5%. The specimen sequenced was peripheral blood. The chain couples TRBV7-6 to TRBJ2-5; D not certain. This receptor was obtained from a man older than 75 with COVID-19, enrolled during active disease. The CDR3, as DNA: TGTGCCAGCAGCTTAGTTGCGAGGCCTCAAGAGACCCAGTACTTC. Translating gives CASSLVARPQETQYF. The complete variable domain, with remaining parts taken from reference TRBV7-6 and TRBJ2-5, reads GAGVSQSPRYKVTKRGQDVALRCDPISGHVSLYWYRQALGQGPEFLTYFNYEAQQDKSGLPNDRFSAERPEGSISTLTIQRTEQRDSAMYRCASSLVARPQETQYFGPGTRLLVL.